The present TCR beta chain was sequenced within a study of T cells expressing NK-cell markers. Study-level information: Sorted CD3+CD56-NKG2C+, CD3+CD56+NKG2C- and CD3+CD56+NKG2C+ T cells were the source of the TCR beta repertoires. Notes on the study in general: Once again these clonotypes came out on top in the CD3+CD56-NKG2C+ fraction of several donors.

TCR beta cDNA was made by 5'RACE template switching with UMIs. TCRdb re-called the 5' RACE reads; one entry per CDR3 protein, DNA not given. The sample table sets out 200,000 to 300,000 distinct CDR3 sequences. Notes on this clonotype: Its antigen is still unknown.

This CDR3 comprises 14 residues. Per the germline V gene, CDR1 is SQVTM and CDR2 is ANQGSEA. The gene calls are TRBV29-1 and TRBJ2-7; TCRdb returns TRBD2, unconfirmable since there is no DNA. Sample: blood T cells: a sorted CD56 or NKG2C T cell subset, CD4+ or CD8+ T cells, or bulk PBMC T cells (not recorded which). This clonotype was obtained from a man aged 18 to 35 in good health. The CDR3 loop is CSVELGTSSYEQYF.